Presented here are 27 T cell receptor beta chains from one specimen sequenced in a study of T cell responses to AZD1222 COVID-19 vaccine. Data came from immunoSEQ multiplex PCR; TCRdb stores just in-frame clones and leaves some out. Of fewer than 250,000 clones in the sample, just over 90% were seen once. The source material was peripheral blood, sampled on day 0 of MenACWY control vaccination. The source is an adult in good health.

The chain links TRBV6-5 to TRBJ1-1; the match to TRBD1 covers 9 bases. V lost 6 bases to trimming and J lost 4 bases; unmatched junction nucleotides: 9. This CDR3 spans 15 amino acids. Germline V gene data show CDR1 as MNHEY and CDR2 as SVGAGI. The CDR3, as DNA: TGTGCCAGCAGCCGCTACAGGGGGCAGGGCACTGAAGCTTTCTTT. This encodes CASSRYRGQGTEAFF.

This clone appeared a single time. This chain joins TRBV29-1 and TRBJ1-1; D not resolved. Trimming took 6 bases from V and 5 from J, leaving 13 bases between them. Germline CDR1 reads SQVTM; CDR2 reads ANQGSEA. The CDR3 runs to 12 residues. In DNA, the CDR3 is TGCAGCGTAGAGCGGGCGAGTACTGAAGCTTTCTTT. This codes for CSVERASTEAFF.

This chain uses TRBV5-1 with TRBJ2-2; 11 nucleotides match TRBD1. Unmatched junction bases numbered 4, after V lost 0 bases and J lost 6 bases. The V gene's germline CDR1 is SGHRS and CDR2 YFSETQ. CDR3 length: 16 amino acids. CDR3 amino acids: CASSLAPGQGAGELFF. Here the CDR3 DNA reads TGCGCCAGCAGCTTGGCTCCGGGACAGGGGGCCGGGGAGCTGTTTTTT.

This chain links TRBV19 with TRBJ1-5; D possibly corresponds to TRBD1 (6 bases). The CDR3 has 16 amino acids. Deletions cut 6 bases from V and 0 bases from J, with 15 bases between. Germline V gene sequence: CDR1 LNHDA, CDR2 SQIVND (reference sequence). The CDR3 DNA reads as TGTGCCAGTAGGAGGACAGCCAGGATTAGCAATCAGCCCCAGCATTTT. This encodes CASRRTARISNQPQHF.

The CDR3 DNA follows: TGTGCCAGCAGCTACGGGCGGAACACTAATGAAAAACTGTTTTTT. Amino acids: CASSYGRNTNEKLFF. The genes are TRBV3-1 (or the pseudogene TRBV3-2) and TRBJ1-4; D gene ambiguous. CDR3 length: 15 amino acids. Trimming shortened V by 5 bases and J by 2 bases, and 12 bases separated the two germline ends. Germline-derived CDR1 and CDR2 are LGHDT and YNNKEL (reference sequence).

The gene calls are TRBV3-1 (or the pseudogene TRBV3-2) and TRBJ2-5; 10 nucleotides agree with TRBD2. The V gene's germline CDR1 is LGHDT and CDR2 YNNKEL (reference sequence). With V trimmed by 2 bases and J by 5 bases, 8 bases remained unmatched. The CDR3 has 16 residues. Written as DNA, the CDR3 is TGTGCCAGCAGCCAAAGGCTAGCGGGGGTGGGTGAGACCCAGTACTTC. Translating it yields CASSQRLAGVGETQYF.

The chain recombines TRBV25-1 with TRBJ1-1, with a tentative D call TRBD1 (6 bases). There are 14 residues in the CDR3. Trimming removed 3 bases at V and 4 bases at J, with 12 bases between. Germline V gene data show CDR1 as MGHDK and CDR2 as SYGVNS. CDR3 sequence reads: CASSDLGATTEAFF. The CDR3 region has the DNA TGTGCCAGCAGTGATCTGGGGGCAACCACTGAAGCTTTCTTT. Variable domain in full (rest from reference TRBV25-1 and TRBJ1-1): EADIYQTPRYLVIGTGKKITLECSQTMGHDKMYWYQQDPGMELHLIHYSYGVNSTEKGDLSSESTVSRIRTEHFPLTLESARPSHTSQYLCASSDLGATTEAFFGQGTRLTVV.

Here the CDR3 reads CASSLVGNTGNTIYF. CDR3 nucleotide sequence: TGTGCCAGCAGCTTAGTAGGGAACACTGGAAACACCATATATTTT. The rearrangement links TRBV11-2 to TRBJ1-3; no reliable D call. CDR1 is SGHAT and CDR2 is FQNNGV in the germline V gene. The V gene lost 1 base and the J gene lost 2 bases, with 9 bases spanning the gap. The length of the CDR3 is 15 residues. The full variable domain, completed using reference TRBV11-2 and TRBJ1-3, is EAGVAQSPRYKIIEKRQSVAFWCNPISGHATLYWYQQILGQGPKLLIQFQNNGVVDDSQLPKDRFSAERLKGVDSTLKIQPAKLEDSAVYLCASSLVGNTGNTIYFGEGSWLTVV.

V gene TRBV5-1 combines with J gene TRBJ1-3, with TRBD1 as a possible D gene (6 bases). V lost 0 bases and J lost 1, with 11 bases in between. This CDR3 contains 16 residues. Germline CDR1 is SGHRS and CDR2 is YFSETQ. CDR3 in amino acids: CASSLGSGASGNTIYF. DNA for the CDR3: TGCGCCAGCAGCTTGGGTTCAGGGGCTTCTGGAAACACCATATATTTT. Using reference TRBV5-1 and TRBJ1-3 for the parts outside the CDR3, the full variable domain is KAGVTQTPRYLIKTRGQQVTLSCSPISGHRSVSWYQQTPGQGLQFLFEYFSETQRNKGNFPGRFSGRQFSNSRSEMNVSTLELGDSALYLCASSLGSGASGNTIYFGEGSWLTVV.

This clone was recorded once. The identical CDR3 is also encoded by other nucleotide sequences in the sample. This chain connects TRBV12-3 or TRBV12-4 to TRBJ2-5; D call uncertain. The CDR3 sequence is 11 residues long. The germline V and J ends were trimmed by 5 bases and 1 base, with 2 bases remaining between them. The CDR3 here is CASSIQETQYF. The CDR3 DNA reads as TGTGCCAGCAGTATCCAAGAGACCCAGTACTTC.

The J gene is TRBJ2-6, the V gene TRBV5-4, with D possibly being TRBD2 (6 bases). The germline V gene encodes CDR1 SGHNT and CDR2 YYREEE (reference sequence). The CDR3 is 16 amino acids. V lost 0 bases and J 0 bases, leaving 7 bases between the germline ends. In DNA form, the CDR3 reads TGTGCCAGCAGCTTGGCCGGGGGCTCTGGGGCCAACGTCCTGACTTTC. The encoded protein is CASSLAGGSGANVLTF.

V is TRBV19 and J is TRBJ2-1; 8 bases line up with TRBD1. V was pared by 5 bases and J by 6 bases, with 3 bases of the junction left unmatched. The CDR3 runs to 13 residues. The V gene's germline CDR1 is LNHDA and CDR2 SQIVND (reference sequence). CDR3 sequence: CASSGQGTNEQFF. The CDR3 nucleotides are TGTGCCAGTAGTGGACAGGGAACCAATGAGCAGTTCTTC. Together with reference TRBV19 and TRBJ2-1, the CDR3 gives the full variable domain: DGGITQSPKYLFRKEGQNVTLSCEQNLNHDAMYWYRQDPGQGLRLIYYSQIVNDFQKGDIAEGYSVSREKKESFPLTVTSAQKNPTAFYLCASSGQGTNEQFFGPGTRLTVL.

This chain joins TRBV6-5 and TRBJ1-1, with D unresolved. With 10 bases removed from V and 0 bases from J, the gap between germline ends came to 15 bases. From germline, CDR1 is MNHEY and CDR2 SVGAGI. This CDR3 is 14 amino acids long. CDR3 in DNA: TGTGCCACCCTTACGGGGAGAATGAACACTGAAGCTTTCTTT. Its protein product is CATLTGRMNTEAFF.

CDR3 in DNA: TGTGCCAGTAGTATTACGCGACCGAGCACTGAAGCTTTCTTT. Translation gives CASSITRPSTEAFF. The rearrangement uses TRBV19 and TRBJ1-1; D call uncertain. CDR1 LNHDA and CDR2 SQIVND come from the germline V gene (reference sequence). The CDR3 loop spans 14 amino acids. V was trimmed by 3 bases and J by 4 bases, leaving 12 bases between them.

CDR3 sequence (DNA): TGTGCCAGCTCACCAACCCAGGGCGGGACAGATACGCAGTATTTT. It codes for CASSPTQGGTDTQYF. V and J are TRBV18 and TRBJ2-3; TRBD1 or TRBD2 may be the D gene (5 bases each). The V and J ends lost 2 bases and 3 bases respectively, with 12 bases between them. CDR1 is KGHSH and CDR2 is LQKENI in the germline V gene. This CDR3 spans 15 amino acids.

CDR3 protein: CASTRAGGEGEKLFF. The CDR3, as DNA: TGTGCCAGCACCCGGGCTGGGGGCGAAGGGGAAAAACTGTTTTTT. The chain couples TRBV5-8 to TRBJ1-4, with D perhaps matching TRBD1 (6 bases). The CDR3 is made up of 15 amino acids. V was trimmed by 6 bases and J by 8 bases, leaving 20 bases between them. Germline CDR1 reads SGHTS; CDR2 reads YDEGEE.

CDR3 coding DNA: TGTGCCAGCAGCATAGGGGAGACCCAGTACTTC. It is translated as CASSIGETQYF. The chain carries TRBV6-2 or TRBV6-3 and TRBJ2-5; D gene uncertain. Trimming took off 6 bases at V and 5 bases at J, with 7 bases between the two ends. Germline CDR1 is MNHEY and CDR2 is SVGEGT. The CDR3 sequence is 11 residues long.

This chain uses TRBV5-1 with TRBJ2-3; D is unclear. Germline V CDR1 and CDR2: SGHRS, YFSETQ. The V end lost 1 base, the J end lost 6 bases, and 15 bases lay between the germline ends. The CDR3 covers 15 residues. CDR3 nucleotides: TGCGCCAGCAGCTTGTCCACGACCGATTGGGATACGCAGTATTTT. Residues: CASSLSTTDWDTQYF.

V and J are TRBV2 and TRBJ2-3; D ambiguous. This CDR3 has 12 residues. V was clipped by 0 bases and J by 2 bases, with 0 bases between them. The germline V gene encodes CDR1 SNHLY and CDR2 FYNNEI. DNA of the CDR3: TGTGCCAGCAGTGAAGCCACAGATACGCAGTATTTT. This sequence encodes CASSEATDTQYF.

V gene TRBV6-2 or TRBV6-3 combines with J gene TRBJ2-5; possibly TRBD2 for D (5 bases). Germline CDR1 and CDR2: MNHEY and SVGEGT. The CDR3 extends over 13 amino acids. The ends were cut back, 2 bases at V and 5 bases at J, with 9 bases in the middle. The CDR3 protein is CASSYLRGETQYF. CDR3 nucleotides: TGTGCCAGCAGTTACCTTCGAGGGGAGACCCAGTACTTC.

The rearrangement joins TRBV6-5 to TRBJ1-1; D ambiguous. CDR3 length: 14 amino acids. V lost 0 bases to trimming and J lost 4 bases, with 9 bases between them. CDR1 and CDR2 from the germline V gene are MNHEY and SVGAGI. CDR3 sequence reads: CASSYSIRTTEAFF. The CDR3 bases are TGTGCCAGCAGTTACTCGATCCGCACCACTGAAGCTTTCTTT.

The chain is built from TRBV30 and TRBJ1-3, with 7 nucleotides matching TRBD1. Germline values: CDR1 GTSNPN, CDR2 SVGIG (reference sequence). The trim removed 0 bases at V and 3 bases at J, leaving 5 bases unmatched. There are 15 residues in the CDR3. CDR3 in amino acids: CAWSVGGTVGNTIYF. The CDR3 DNA reads TGTGCCTGGAGTGTGGGGGGGACAGTTGGAAACACCATATATTTT.

The chain employs TRBV6-6 and TRBJ1-6, with TRBD1 identical over 7 bases. Germline CDR1 is MNHNY and CDR2 is SVGAGI (reference sequence). There are 15 residues in the CDR3. V gave up 6 bases and J gave up 9 bases; unmatched junction bases: 11. As DNA, the CDR3 is TGTGCCAGCAGCAACCTCGACAGGGACTTTTCACCCCTCCACTTT. Translated: CASSNLDRDFSPLHF.

The rearrangement links TRBV4-1 to TRBJ2-7; 8 bases match TRBD1. V was pared by 2 bases and J by 4 bases, with 4 bases of the junction left unmatched. Germline V gene sequence: CDR1 MGHRA, CDR2 YSYEKL. The CDR3 runs 14 residues. CDR3 region: CASSQRQGFYEQYF. The CDR3 nucleotides are TGCGCCAGCAGCCAAAGACAGGGGTTTTACGAGCAGTACTTC.

This clone was observed a single time. The rearrangement uses TRBV28 and TRBJ1-1; 7 positions match TRBD1. The CDR3 is 12 residues long. Germline CDR1 MDHEN, CDR2 SYDVKM. V lost 8 bases, J lost 10 bases, and 10 bases stayed unmatched. In DNA, the CDR3 is TGTGCCAGCTCCCTACAGGGGAGTAGAGCTTTCTTT. Amino acid sequence: CASSLQGSRAFF.

The chain has TRBV5-6 and TRBJ1-1; D unresolved. Germline loops: CDR1 SGHDT, CDR2 YYEEEE. The CDR3 is 14 residues long. V dropped 1 base and J dropped 0 bases, with 7 bases sitting between them. Here the CDR3 reads CASSLSLLNTEAFF. CDR3 bases: TGTGCCAGCAGCTTGTCGCTTCTGAACACTGAAGCTTTCTTT.

DNA of the CDR3: TGTGCCAGCAGACCAAGGTATACGAGTGGCTCCTACGAGCAGTACTTC. Protein: CASRPRYTSGSYEQYF. The V call is TRBV27, the J call TRBJ2-7, with no clear D. Germline-derived CDR1 and CDR2 are MNHEY and SMNVEV (reference sequence). The CDR3 is 16 residues long. The germline V and J ends were trimmed by 6 bases and 0 bases, with 18 bases remaining between them.